The 9 T cell receptor beta chains below come from one sample, sequenced in a study of blood T cell repertoires in COVID-19. The repertoire was sequenced with immunoSEQ multiplex PCR; TCRdb's copy has only in-frame clones and lacks some. The top ten hold 3% to 4% of the sample, which has fewer than 400,000 clones, 85% seen once. Sequencing input: peripheral blood. The receptors here all came from a woman aged 18-29 years with acute or convalescent COVID-19.

V usage is TRBV6-5 and J usage is TRBJ1-1; 7 positions agree with TRBD1. This CDR3 spans 14 amino acids. After removal of 5 bases from V and 2 bases from J, the junction contained 5 bases not matched to a gene. The germline CDR1 and CDR2 sequences are MNHEY and SVGAGI. The CDR3 DNA is TGTGCCAGCAGTCCCACAGGGGAAAACACTGAAGCTTTCTTT. As protein: CASSPTGENTEAFF.

This chain links TRBV13 with TRBJ2-5, with 8 positions matching TRBD1. V trimming: 2 bases; J trimming: 2 bases; junction bases outside the gene matches: 1. CDR1 and CDR2 (germline): PRHDT, FYEKMQ (reference sequence). The CDR3 runs to 14 residues. The CDR3 nucleotides read TGTGCCAGCAGCTTAACAGGGGGGCAAGAGACCCAGTACTTC. It is translated as CASSLTGGQETQYF.

Written as DNA, the CDR3 is TGTGCCAGCAGAGCTACAGAGTACCAAGAGACCCAGTACTTC. Its protein is CASRATEYQETQYF. The chain combines TRBV7-9 with TRBJ2-5, with D uncertain. The V gene lost 6 bases and the J gene lost 0 bases, with 11 bases spanning the gap. The CDR3 contains 14 residues. Germline assignment: CDR1 SEHNR and CDR2 FQNEAQ (reference sequence). Together with reference TRBV7-9 and TRBJ2-5, the CDR3 gives the full variable domain: DTGVSQNPRHKITKRGQNVTFRCDPISEHNRLYWYRQTLGQGPEFLTYFQNEAQLEKSRLLSDRFSAERPKGSFSTLEIQRTEQGDSAMYLCASRATEYQETQYFGPGTRLLVL.

The chain couples TRBV18 to TRBJ1-2; the match to TRBD1 covers 9 bases. The CDR3 length is 17 residues. Trimming cost V 4 bases and J 0 bases; bases outside gene matches: 9. Germline-derived CDR1 and CDR2 are KGHSH and LQKENI. The CDR3 loop reads CASSRAGTGRANYGYTF. CDR3 in DNA: TGTGCCAGCTCACGCGCCGGGACAGGGAGAGCTAACTATGGCTACACCTTC.

The count of this clone is one. The chain links TRBV30 to TRBJ1-5; possible D gene TRBD1, 5 bases. This CDR3 has 13 residues. Germline V gives CDR1 GTSNPN, CDR2 SVGIG (reference sequence). V was trimmed by 1 base and J by 3 bases, leaving 7 bases between them. In DNA form, the CDR3 reads TGTGCCTGGAGTGAGGGGAACAATCAGCCCCAGCATTTT. As protein: CAWSEGNNQPQHF.

V and J are TRBV4-1 and TRBJ1-5; TRBD1 is a possible D gene (6 bases). The CDR3 spans 14 residues. Trimming removed 0 bases at V and 6 bases at J, with 9 bases between. Per germline, CDR1 MGHRA and CDR2 YSYEKL. Here the CDR3 DNA reads TGCGCCAGCAGCCAAGATCAGGGGACTCAGCCCCAGCATTTT. Its protein is CASSQDQGTQPQHF.

The CDR3: CASSVGDRGFPDTQYF. The CDR3 DNA reads TGTGCCAGCAGCGTAGGAGACAGGGGTTTTCCGGATACGCAGTATTTT. The rearrangement joins TRBV9 to TRBJ2-3, with TRBD1 matching over 8 bases. J gave up 6 bases and V 0 bases, and 9 bases lay outside the gene matches. CDR1 is SGDLS, CDR2 YYNGEE, per germline. This CDR3 contains 16 residues.

The genes are TRBV28 and TRBJ2-3; 11 bases fit TRBD2. CDR3 size: 14 residues. With 9 bases clipped from V and 3 bases from J, the junction kept 5 bases outside the gene matches. CDR1 is MDHEN, CDR2 SYDVKM, per germline. As DNA, the CDR3 is TGTGCCAGTTCGACTAGCGGGAAAACAGATACGCAGTATTTT. It codes for CASSTSGKTDTQYF. The variable domain in full, completed from reference TRBV28 and TRBJ2-3, reads DVKVTQSSRYLVKRTGEKVFLECVQDMDHENMFWYRQDPGLGLRLIYFSYDVKMKEKGDIPEGYSVSREKKERFSLILESASTNQTSMYLCASSTSGKTDTQYFGPGTRLTVL.

The chain employs TRBV6-6 and TRBJ2-7; D not certain. Trimming removed 9 bases from V and 2 bases from J, with 11 bases in between. In germline, CDR1 is MNHNY, CDR2 SVGAGI (reference sequence). CDR3 length: 12 amino acids. Written as DNA, the CDR3 is TGTGCCAGTTCAGGTTGGCCCTACGAGCAGTACTTC. Amino acids: CASSGWPYEQYF.